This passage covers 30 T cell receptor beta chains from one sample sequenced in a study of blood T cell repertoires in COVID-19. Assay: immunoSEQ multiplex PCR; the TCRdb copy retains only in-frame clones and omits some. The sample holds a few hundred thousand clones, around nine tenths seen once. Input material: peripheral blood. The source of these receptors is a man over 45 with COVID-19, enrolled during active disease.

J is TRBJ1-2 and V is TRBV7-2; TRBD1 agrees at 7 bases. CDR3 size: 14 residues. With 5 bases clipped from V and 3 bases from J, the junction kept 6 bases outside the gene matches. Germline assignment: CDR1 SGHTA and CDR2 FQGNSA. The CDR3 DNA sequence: TGTGCCAGCAGCCCAACGGGACAGTACTATGGCTACACCTTC. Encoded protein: CASSPTGQYYGYTF.

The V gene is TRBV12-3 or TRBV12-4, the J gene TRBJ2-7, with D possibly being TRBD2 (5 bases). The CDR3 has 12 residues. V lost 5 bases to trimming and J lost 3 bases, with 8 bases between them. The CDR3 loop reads CASSRTYYEQYF. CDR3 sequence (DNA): TGTGCCAGCAGTCGGACTTACTACGAGCAGTACTTC.

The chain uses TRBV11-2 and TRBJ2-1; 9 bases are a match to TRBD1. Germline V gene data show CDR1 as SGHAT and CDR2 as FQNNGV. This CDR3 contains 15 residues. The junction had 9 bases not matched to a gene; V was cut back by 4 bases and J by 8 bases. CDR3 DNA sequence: TGTGCCAGCAGCTCTGGACAGGGGTCCCGGGATGAGCAGTTCTTC. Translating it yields CASSSGQGSRDEQFF.

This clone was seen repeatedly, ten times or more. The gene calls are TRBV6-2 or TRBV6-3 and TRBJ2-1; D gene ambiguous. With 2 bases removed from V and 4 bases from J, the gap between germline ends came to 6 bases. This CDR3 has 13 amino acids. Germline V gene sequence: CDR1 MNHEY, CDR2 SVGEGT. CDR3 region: CASSYVAYNEQFF. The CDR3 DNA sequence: TGTGCCAGCAGTTACGTAGCTTACAATGAGCAGTTCTTC.

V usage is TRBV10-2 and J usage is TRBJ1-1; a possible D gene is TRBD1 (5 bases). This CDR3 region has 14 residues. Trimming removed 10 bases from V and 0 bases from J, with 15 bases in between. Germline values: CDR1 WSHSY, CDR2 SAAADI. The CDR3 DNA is TGCGCCACTCGATGGCAGGGCATGAACACTGAAGCTTTCTTT. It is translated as CATRWQGMNTEAFF.

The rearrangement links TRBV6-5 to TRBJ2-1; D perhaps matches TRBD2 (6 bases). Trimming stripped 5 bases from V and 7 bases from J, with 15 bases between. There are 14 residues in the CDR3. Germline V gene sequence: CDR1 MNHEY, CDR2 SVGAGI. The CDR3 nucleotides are TGTGCCAGCAGTAATCCGGGACTTCCTAATGAGCAGTTCTTC. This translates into CASSNPGLPNEQFF.

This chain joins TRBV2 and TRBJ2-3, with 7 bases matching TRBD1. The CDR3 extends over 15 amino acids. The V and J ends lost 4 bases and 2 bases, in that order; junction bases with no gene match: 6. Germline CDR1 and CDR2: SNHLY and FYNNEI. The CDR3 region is CASSGRDRHTDTQYF. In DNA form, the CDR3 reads TGTGCCAGCAGTGGCCGGGACAGACACACAGATACGCAGTATTTT.

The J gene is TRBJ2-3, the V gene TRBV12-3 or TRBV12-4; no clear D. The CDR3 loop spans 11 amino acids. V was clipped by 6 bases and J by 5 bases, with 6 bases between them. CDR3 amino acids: CASSPLDTQYF. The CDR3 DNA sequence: TGTGCCAGCAGCCCCCTAGATACGCAGTATTTT.

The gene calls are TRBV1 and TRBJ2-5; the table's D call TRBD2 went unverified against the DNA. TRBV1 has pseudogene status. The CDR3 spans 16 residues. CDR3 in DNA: TGCACCAGCAGCCGGGGGTTGCGGGAGGGTAGGAAGACCCAGTACTTC. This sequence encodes CTSSRGLREGRKTQYF.

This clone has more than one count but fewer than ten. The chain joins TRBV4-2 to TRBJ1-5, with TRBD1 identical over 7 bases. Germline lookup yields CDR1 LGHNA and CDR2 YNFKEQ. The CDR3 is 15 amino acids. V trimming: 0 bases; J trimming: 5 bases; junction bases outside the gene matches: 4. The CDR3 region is CASSQEDRYDQPQHF. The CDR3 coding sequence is TGTGCCAGCAGCCAAGAGGACAGGTACGATCAGCCCCAGCATTTT.

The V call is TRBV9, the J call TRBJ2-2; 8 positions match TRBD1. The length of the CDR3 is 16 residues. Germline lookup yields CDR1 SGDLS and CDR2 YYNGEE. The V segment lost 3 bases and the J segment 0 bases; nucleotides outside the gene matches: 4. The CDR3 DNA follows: TGTGCCAGCAGCGGGGACAGGTTCTCGAACACCGGGGAGCTGTTTTTT. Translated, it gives CASSGDRFSNTGELFF.

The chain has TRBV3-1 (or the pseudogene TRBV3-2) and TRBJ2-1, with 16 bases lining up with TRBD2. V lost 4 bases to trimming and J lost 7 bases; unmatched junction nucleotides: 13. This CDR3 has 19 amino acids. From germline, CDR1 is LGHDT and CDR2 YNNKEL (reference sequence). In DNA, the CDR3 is TGTGCCAGCAGCCGGCCCCCGGGACTAGCGGGGGGGCCGGGGAATGAGCAGTTCTTC. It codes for CASSRPPGLAGGPGNEQFF.

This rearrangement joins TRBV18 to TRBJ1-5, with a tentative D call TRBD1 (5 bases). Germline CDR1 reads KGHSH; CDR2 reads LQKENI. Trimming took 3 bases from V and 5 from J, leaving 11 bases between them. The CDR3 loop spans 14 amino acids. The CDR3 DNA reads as TGTGCCAGCTCACCGCTTGGCAGGGATCAGCCCCAGCATTTT. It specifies CASSPLGRDQPQHF.

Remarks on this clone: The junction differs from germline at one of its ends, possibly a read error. In DNA form, the CDR3 reads TGTGCCAGCAGCCCCGGGCCTAGCGGCTGGGAGACCCAATACTTC. Translation gives CASSPGPSGWETQYF. The chain joins TRBV11-2 to TRBJ2-5; 7 positions agree with TRBD2. The CDR3 length is 15 residues. Germline V gives CDR1 SGHAT, CDR2 FQNNGV.

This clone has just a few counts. CDR3 coding DNA: TGCAGCGCCATGGGATTACAGGGGGGTATGAACACTGAAGCTTTCTTT. Translating gives CSAMGLQGGMNTEAFF. The rearrangement joins TRBV29-1 to TRBJ1-1; 8 bases are a match to TRBD1. Germline CDR1 SQVTM, CDR2 ANQGSEA. CDR3 size: 16 residues. The V and J ends lost 7 bases and 0 bases, in that order; junction bases with no gene match: 13.

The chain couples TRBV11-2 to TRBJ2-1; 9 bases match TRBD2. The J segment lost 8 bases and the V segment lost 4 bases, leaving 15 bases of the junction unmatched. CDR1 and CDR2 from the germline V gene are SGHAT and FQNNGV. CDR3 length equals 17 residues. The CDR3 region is CASSSPTGSGSGYEQFF. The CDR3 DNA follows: TGTGCCAGCAGCTCCCCAACCGGTAGCGGGAGTGGGTATGAGCAGTTCTTC.

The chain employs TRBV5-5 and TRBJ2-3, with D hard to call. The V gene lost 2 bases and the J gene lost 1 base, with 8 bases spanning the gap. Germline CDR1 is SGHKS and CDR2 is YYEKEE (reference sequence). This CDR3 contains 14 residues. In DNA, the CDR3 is TGTGCCAGCAGCTTCAGTGAGGGCACAGATACGCAGTATTTT. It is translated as CASSFSEGTDTQYF.

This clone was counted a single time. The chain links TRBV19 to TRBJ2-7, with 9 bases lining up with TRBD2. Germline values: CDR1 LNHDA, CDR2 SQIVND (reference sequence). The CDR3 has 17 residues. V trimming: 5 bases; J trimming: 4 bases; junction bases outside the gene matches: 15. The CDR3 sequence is CASSPGRASSGSYEQYF. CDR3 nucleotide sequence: TGTGCCAGTAGTCCCGGTCGGGCGAGTAGCGGGAGTTACGAGCAGTACTTC.

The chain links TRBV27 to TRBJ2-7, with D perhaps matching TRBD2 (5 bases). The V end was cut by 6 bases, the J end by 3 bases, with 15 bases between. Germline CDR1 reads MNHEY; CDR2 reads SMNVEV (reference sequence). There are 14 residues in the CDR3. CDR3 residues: CASRRISDYYEQYF. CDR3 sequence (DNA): TGTGCCAGCAGACGAATTAGCGATTACTACGAGCAGTACTTC.

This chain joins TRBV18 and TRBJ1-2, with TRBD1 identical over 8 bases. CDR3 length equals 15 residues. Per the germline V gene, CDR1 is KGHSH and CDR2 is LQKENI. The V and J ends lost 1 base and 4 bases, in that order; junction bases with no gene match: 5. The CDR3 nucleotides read TGTGCCAGCTCACCACAAGGACAGGGCCGCTATGGCTACACCTTC. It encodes CASSPQGQGRYGYTF.

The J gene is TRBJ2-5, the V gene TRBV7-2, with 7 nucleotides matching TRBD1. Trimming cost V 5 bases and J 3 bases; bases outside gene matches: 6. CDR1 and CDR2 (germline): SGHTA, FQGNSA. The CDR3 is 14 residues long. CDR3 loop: CASSPPGTEETQYF. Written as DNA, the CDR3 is TGTGCCAGCAGCCCCCCCGGGACAGAAGAGACCCAGTACTTC.

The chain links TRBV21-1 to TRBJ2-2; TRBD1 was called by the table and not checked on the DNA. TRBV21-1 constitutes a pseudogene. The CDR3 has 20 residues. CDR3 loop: CASSVHQGVRQKPNTGELFF. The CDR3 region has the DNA TGTGCCAGCAGCGTCCACCAGGGGGTCCGGCAGAAACCGAACACCGGGGAGCTGTTTTTT.

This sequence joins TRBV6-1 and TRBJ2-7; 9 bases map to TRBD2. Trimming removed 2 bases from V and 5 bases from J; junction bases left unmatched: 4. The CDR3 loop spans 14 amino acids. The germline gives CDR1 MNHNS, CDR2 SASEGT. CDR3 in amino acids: CASSESLAGNEQYF. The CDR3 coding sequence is TGTGCCAGCAGTGAATCTCTAGCGGGGAACGAGCAGTACTTC.

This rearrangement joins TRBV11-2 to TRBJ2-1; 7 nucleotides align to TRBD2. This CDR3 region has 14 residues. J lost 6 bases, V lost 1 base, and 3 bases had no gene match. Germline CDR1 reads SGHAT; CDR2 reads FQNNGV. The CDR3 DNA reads TGTGCCAGCAGCTTAGTCGGGAGGACCAATGAGCAGTTCTTC. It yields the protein CASSLVGRTNEQFF.

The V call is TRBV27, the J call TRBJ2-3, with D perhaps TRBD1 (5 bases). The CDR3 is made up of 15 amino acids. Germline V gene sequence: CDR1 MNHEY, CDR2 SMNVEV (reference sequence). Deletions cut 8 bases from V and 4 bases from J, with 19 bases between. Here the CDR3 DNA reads TGTGCCAGCCGTATATTAGGGGCAGGGCCAGATACGCAGTATTTT. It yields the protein CASRILGAGPDTQYF.

DNA of the CDR3: TGTGCCAGCAGCTTAGGCGGGGCCGATCGGAATACGCAGTATTTT. Translation gives CASSLGGADRNTQYF. The V gene is TRBV7-9, the J gene TRBJ2-3; TRBD2 might be the D (6 bases). CDR1 and CDR2 from the germline V gene are SEHNR and FQNEAQ (reference sequence). The CDR3 extends over 15 amino acids. V was clipped by 1 base and J by 7 bases, with 15 bases between them.

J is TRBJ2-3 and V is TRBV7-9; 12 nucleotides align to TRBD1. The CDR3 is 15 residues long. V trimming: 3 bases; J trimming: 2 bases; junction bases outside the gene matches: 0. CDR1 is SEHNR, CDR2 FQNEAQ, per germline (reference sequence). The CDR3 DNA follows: TGTGCCAGCAGCTTGGGACAGGGGGCCACAGATACGCAGTATTTT. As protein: CASSLGQGATDTQYF.

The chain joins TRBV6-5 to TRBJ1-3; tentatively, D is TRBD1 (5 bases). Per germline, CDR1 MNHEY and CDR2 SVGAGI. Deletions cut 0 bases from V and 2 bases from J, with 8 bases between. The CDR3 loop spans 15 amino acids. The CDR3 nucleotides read TGTGCCAGCAGTTACTCGGGGCAGCCTGGAAACACCATATATTTT. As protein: CASSYSGQPGNTIYF.

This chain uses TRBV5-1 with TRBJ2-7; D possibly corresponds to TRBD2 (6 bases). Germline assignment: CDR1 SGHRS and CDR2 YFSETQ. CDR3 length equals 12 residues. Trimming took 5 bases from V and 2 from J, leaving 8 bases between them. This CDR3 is CASRGGTYEQYF. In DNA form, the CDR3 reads TGCGCCAGCAGGGGGGGAACCTACGAGCAGTACTTC.

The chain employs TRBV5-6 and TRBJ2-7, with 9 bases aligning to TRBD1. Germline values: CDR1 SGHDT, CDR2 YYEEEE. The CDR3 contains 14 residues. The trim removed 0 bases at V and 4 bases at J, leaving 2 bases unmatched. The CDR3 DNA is TGTGCCAGCAGCTTGGGACAGGGGGTGTACGAGCAGTACTTC. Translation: CASSLGQGVYEQYF.